The 31 T cell receptor beta chains below come from one sample, sequenced in a study of blood T cell repertoires in COVID-19. The method was immunoSEQ multiplex PCR; TCRdb's version includes in-frame clones alone and lacks a portion of them. The data show more than 85,000 clones, about 90% seen once. The sample was peripheral blood. The receptors shown here come from a man aged 50-59 years with active COVID-19.

A few counts support this clone. This rearrangement joins TRBV6-5 to TRBJ2-3; 7 positions match TRBD1. The CDR3 length is 15 residues. The germline CDR1 and CDR2 sequences are MNHEY and SVGAGI. Trimming took 7 bases from V and 2 from J; bases not matched to a gene: 9. The CDR3 sequence is CASKRSTGITDTQYF. CDR3 sequence (DNA): TGTGCCAGCAAGAGATCGACAGGGATCACAGATACGCAGTATTTT.

The chain employs TRBV7-8 and TRBJ2-1; possible D gene TRBD2, 7 bases. Trimming cost V 2 bases and J 8 bases, with 25 bases left between them. This CDR3 has 18 amino acids. CDR1 SGHVS and CDR2 FQNEAQ come from the germline V gene. CDR3 amino acids: CASSLFGRTGGLGYEQFF. CDR3 in DNA: TGTGCCAGCAGCTTATTTGGTAGGACGGGGGGCTTGGGTTATGAGCAGTTCTTC.

This chain joins TRBV7-2 and TRBJ1-2; 9 nucleotides align to TRBD1. V gave up 5 bases and J gave up 6 bases; unmatched junction bases: 4. The CDR3 consists of 13 residues. Looked up from germline, CDR1 is SGHTA and CDR2 is FQGNSA. CDR3 in DNA: TGTGCCAGCAGCATCGGGACAGGGAATGGCTACACCTTC. Its translation is CASSIGTGNGYTF.

V usage is TRBV2 and J usage is TRBJ2-7; TRBD2 agrees at 14 bases. V trimming: 4 bases; J trimming: 3 bases; junction bases outside the gene matches: 5. The length of the CDR3 is 16 residues. CDR1 and CDR2 (germline): SNHLY, FYNNEI. CDR3 in DNA: TGTGCCAGCAGTGCCCCAGGACTAGCGGGGGGCTACGAGCAGTACTTC. Translation: CASSAPGLAGGYEQYF.

The chain carries TRBV1 and TRBJ1-6. TRBV1 is labeled a pseudogene. The CDR3 runs to 17 residues. The CDR3 here is CTSSQKRESSYNSPLHF. The DNA of the CDR3 is TGCACCAGCAGCCAAAAAAGAGAGAGCTCCTATAATTCACCCCTCCACTTT.

The V gene is TRBV11-1, the J gene TRBJ1-3; D is possibly TRBD1 (5 bases). CDR1 is SGHAT, CDR2 FQDESV, per germline (reference sequence). V was clipped by 2 bases and J by 7 bases, with 12 bases between them. This CDR3 spans 14 amino acids. The DNA for the CDR3 is TGTGCCAGCAGCTTATGGGACTCCAGGAACACCATATATTTT. Its protein product is CASSLWDSRNTIYF.

The chain is built from TRBV6-5 and TRBJ2-2; TRBD1 matches 9 bases. Trimming cost V 6 bases and J 11 bases; bases outside gene matches: 4. Looked up from germline, CDR1 is MNHEY and CDR2 is SVGAGI. There are 12 residues in the CDR3. CDR3 protein: CASRQGAGELFF. CDR3 in DNA: TGTGCCAGCAGACAGGGGGCGGGAGAGCTGTTTTTT.

CDR3 residues: CATSRDRLTDTQYF. CDR3 DNA sequence: TGTGCCACCAGCAGGGACAGACTCACAGATACGCAGTATTTT. This sequence joins TRBV6-5 and TRBJ2-3; 7 positions agree with TRBD1. CDR1 is MNHEY and CDR2 is SVGAGI in the germline V gene. J gave up 2 bases and V 10 bases, and 9 bases lay outside the gene matches. This CDR3 has 14 amino acids.

J is TRBJ2-5 and V is TRBV4-2, with D possibly TRBD2 on 5 matching bases. The CDR3 consists of 13 residues. The V gene's germline CDR1 is LGHNA and CDR2 YNFKEQ. The ends were cut back, 0 bases at V and 5 bases at J, with 7 bases in the middle. The CDR3 nucleotides are TGTGCCAGCAGCCAAGAGGGCGGGGAGACCCAGTACTTC. Protein product: CASSQEGGETQYF.

The sample holds a few counts of this clone. The chain couples TRBV12-3 or TRBV12-4 to TRBJ2-2, with D maybe TRBD2 (7 bases). The CDR3 loop spans 13 amino acids. The germline V and J ends were trimmed by 7 bases and 7 bases, with 13 bases remaining between them. CDR3 coding DNA: TGTGCCAGCAAAAAGGGGGGGGTCGGGGAGCTGTTTTTT. Its protein is CASKKGGVGELFF.

The gene calls are TRBV4-3 and TRBJ2-2; D gene uncertain. Germline CDR1 is LGHNA and CDR2 is YSLEER. Trimming left V 0 bases short and J 1 base short, with 9 bases between. The CDR3 spans 16 residues. CDR3 protein: CASSQDLARNTGELFF. For the CDR3, the DNA is TGCGCCAGCAGCCAAGATCTGGCCAGGAACACCGGGGAGCTGTTTTTT.

This sequence joins TRBV9 and TRBJ1-4; no definite D call. The CDR3 has 16 amino acids. Between the trimmed V and J ends, which lost 2 bases and 3 bases, there was a span of 14 bases. Germline V gene sequence: CDR1 SGDLS, CDR2 YYNGEE. CDR3 amino acids: CASSVRPGGANEKLFF. The CDR3 DNA is TGTGCCAGCAGCGTGAGACCCGGAGGCGCTAATGAAAAACTGTTTTTT. Variable domain in full (rest from reference TRBV9 and TRBJ1-4): DSGVTQTPKHLITATGQRVTLRCSPRSGDLSVYWYQQSLDQGLQFLIQYYNGEERAKGNILERFSAQQFPDLHSELNLSSLELGDSALYFCASSVRPGGANEKLFFGSGTQLSVL.

The V gene is TRBV12-5, the J gene TRBJ2-3; unclear D gene. The length of the CDR3 is 11 residues. The germline V gene has CDR1 LGHNT and CDR2 FRNRAP. V lost 5 bases to trimming and J lost 7 bases, with 7 bases between them. CDR3 DNA: TGTGCTAGTGGTCTAGTAAATACGCAGTATTTT. Translating gives CASGLVNTQYF.

V and J are TRBV11-2 and TRBJ2-6, with 7 bases lining up with TRBD1. In germline, CDR1 is SGHAT, CDR2 FQNNGV. V gave up 4 bases and J gave up 2 bases; unmatched junction bases: 8. This CDR3 spans 17 amino acids. CDR3 nucleotide sequence: TGTGCCAGCAGCTCGAAGACAGGGATTACTGGGGCCAACGTCCTGACTTTC. As protein: CASSSKTGITGANVLTF.

This chain links TRBV20-1 with TRBJ1-1; D might be TRBD1 (5 bases). This CDR3 contains 11 residues. CDR1 DFQATT and CDR2 SNEGSKA come from the germline V gene (reference sequence). V was cut by 4 bases and J by 4 bases, with 7 bases left in between. The CDR3 DNA sequence: TGCAGTGCTACCCAGGGCACTGAAGCTTTCTTT. Protein: CSATQGTEAFF.

A note on this clone: This sample also contains other DNA sequences that code for the same CDR3. This sequence joins TRBV29-1 and TRBJ2-7; D gene unclear. Trimming cost V 0 bases and J 3 bases, with 6 bases left between them. Germline lookup yields CDR1 SQVTM and CDR2 ANQGSEA. There are 12 residues in the CDR3. The CDR3 is CSVEEGGYEQYF. CDR3 sequence (DNA): TGCAGCGTTGAAGAAGGCGGCTACGAGCAGTACTTC.

The rearrangement uses TRBV9 and TRBJ2-5, with TRBD2 as a possible D gene (5 bases). Trimming removed 4 bases from V and 2 bases from J, with 15 bases in between. The CDR3 sequence is 15 residues long. Germline loops: CDR1 SGDLS, CDR2 YYNGEE. This chain's CDR3 is CASSPRPEGQETQYF. CDR3 in DNA: TGTGCCAGCAGCCCCCGACCCGAGGGTCAAGAGACCCAGTACTTC. The complete variable domain, with remaining parts taken from reference TRBV9 and TRBJ2-5, reads DSGVTQTPKHLITATGQRVTLRCSPRSGDLSVYWYQQSLDQGLQFLIQYYNGEERAKGNILERFSAQQFPDLHSELNLSSLELGDSALYFCASSPRPEGQETQYFGPGTRLLVL.

V gene TRBV7-2 combines with J gene TRBJ1-1; TRBD1 matches 7 bases. V trimming: 3 bases; J trimming: 4 bases; junction bases outside the gene matches: 8. The CDR3 has 15 residues. The V gene's germline CDR1 is SGHTA and CDR2 FQGNSA. The CDR3 DNA reads as TGTGCCAGCAGCTTTCGGGGACAGCAGATCACTGAAGCTTTCTTT. This encodes CASSFRGQQITEAFF.

The genes are TRBV4-2 and TRBJ2-1, with TRBD1 matching 8 bases. Germline values: CDR1 LGHNA, CDR2 YNFKEQ. The CDR3 runs 20 residues. V lost 0 bases and J lost 0; bases outside the gene matches: 13. CDR3: CASSQDGGQGYFDSYNEQFF. CDR3 DNA: TGTGCCAGCAGCCAAGATGGAGGACAGGGATATTTCGACTCCTACAATGAGCAGTTCTTC.

This clone has just a few counts. J is TRBJ1-6 and V is TRBV5-1; 11 nucleotides line up with TRBD1. V dropped 3 bases and J dropped 1; count of bases not matched to a gene: 3. The germline V gene has CDR1 SGHRS and CDR2 YFSETQ. The CDR3 runs to 17 residues. The DNA for the CDR3 is TGCGCCAGCAGCTCCCGGGACAGGGGGTCCTATAATTCACCCCTCCACTTT. Amino acids: CASSSRDRGSYNSPLHF.

This chain connects TRBV5-4 to TRBJ2-7; 7 bases are shared with TRBD2. V trimming: 4 bases; J trimming: 2 bases; junction bases outside the gene matches: 9. Germline V CDR1 and CDR2: SGHNT, YYREEE (reference sequence). The CDR3 is 15 amino acids. CDR3 sequence (DNA): TGTGCCAGCAGCCTAGAAGGACTAGGGCCCTACGAGCAGTACTTC. The encoded protein is CASSLEGLGPYEQYF.

The rearrangement uses TRBV5-5 and TRBJ2-1; 8 bases line up with TRBD2. This CDR3 contains 16 residues. Germline trimming cut 4 bases from V and 7 bases from J; bases unmatched to any gene: 13. Per the germline V gene, CDR1 is SGHKS and CDR2 is YYEKEE (reference sequence). CDR3 protein: CASSGVARGGLNEQFF. Written as DNA, the CDR3 is TGTGCCAGCAGCGGGGTGGCCCGGGGGGGCCTAAATGAGCAGTTCTTC.

V and J are TRBV7-9 and TRBJ2-1; 9 nucleotides align to TRBD2. CDR3 length equals 19 residues. Trimming cost V 1 base and J 4 bases; bases outside gene matches: 14. CDR1 is SEHNR and CDR2 is FQNEAQ in the germline V gene (reference sequence). The CDR3 here is CASSLGRLSGGSLYNEQFF. In DNA, the CDR3 is TGTGCCAGCAGCTTAGGCCGGCTTAGCGGGGGCAGCCTTTACAATGAGCAGTTCTTC. The complete variable domain, with remaining parts taken from reference TRBV7-9 and TRBJ2-1, reads DTGVSQNPRHKITKRGQNVTFRCDPISEHNRLYWYRQTLGQGPEFLTYFQNEAQLEKSRLLSDRFSAERPKGSFSTLEIQRTEQGDSAMYLCASSLGRLSGGSLYNEQFFGPGTRLTVL.

The chain has TRBV7-2 and TRBJ2-3; 11 bases align to TRBD2. The V segment lost 6 bases and the J segment 2 bases; nucleotides outside the gene matches: 13. The CDR3 totals 18 residues. Germline values: CDR1 SGHTA, CDR2 FQGNSA. The CDR3: CASRLMASGGKYTDTQYF. The CDR3 DNA reads as TGTGCCAGCAGACTGATGGCTAGCGGGGGGAAATACACAGATACGCAGTATTTT.

The chain joins TRBV2 to TRBJ1-5; D unclear. V was pared by 3 bases and J by 2 bases, with 11 bases between. Germline V gene data show CDR1 as SNHLY and CDR2 as FYNNEI. This CDR3 contains 15 residues. Here the CDR3 DNA reads TGTGCCAGCAGTGATCGAGGGCTGGGCAATCAGCCCCAGCATTTT. Translated: CASSDRGLGNQPQHF.

This chain joins TRBV4-2 and TRBJ2-3, with TRBD2 matching 15 bases. The CDR3 is 18 amino acids. CDR1 is LGHNA, CDR2 YNFKEQ, per germline. With V trimmed by 3 bases and J by 0 bases, 4 bases remained unmatched. CDR3 bases: TGTGCCAGCAGCCAGGGGACTAGCGGGGGGACTAGCACAGATACGCAGTATTTT. This sequence encodes CASSQGTSGGTSTDTQYF.

The J gene is TRBJ1-5, the V gene TRBV19, with a tentative D call TRBD1 (6 bases). The CDR3 covers 15 residues. V was trimmed by 5 bases and J by 7 bases, leaving 18 bases between them. Germline values: CDR1 LNHDA, CDR2 SQIVND (reference sequence). As DNA, the CDR3 is TGTGCCAGTAGTCTAACCGGGGGGGCGAGGCAGCCCCAGCATTTT. Its translation is CASSLTGGARQPQHF. The full variable domain, its missing parts supplied by reference TRBV19 and TRBJ1-5, is DGGITQSPKYLFRKEGQNVTLSCEQNLNHDAMYWYRQDPGQGLRLIYYSQIVNDFQKGDIAEGYSVSREKKESFPLTVTSAQKNPTAFYLCASSLTGGARQPQHFGDGTRLSIL.

The genes are TRBV7-9 and TRBJ2-2, with TRBD1 matching 9 bases. The ends lost 5 bases at V and 6 bases at J; junction bases unmatched: 7. CDR1 and CDR2 from the germline V gene are SEHNR and FQNEAQ (reference sequence). This CDR3 spans 15 amino acids. The CDR3, as DNA: TGTGCCAGCAGCCGGGGGACAGGGATCGCCGGGGAGCTGTTTTTT. As protein: CASSRGTGIAGELFF.

This clone was found a few times. V usage is TRBV28 and J usage is TRBJ1-3, with 9 bases identical to TRBD1. The CDR3 totals 17 residues. Looked up from germline, CDR1 is MDHEN and CDR2 is SYDVKM. The ends lost 3 bases at V and 5 bases at J; junction bases unmatched: 11. CDR3 sequence (DNA): TGTGCCAGCAGTTTCCAAACCGGGACAGGGAATAGAAACACCATATATTTT. It encodes CASSFQTGTGNRNTIYF.

A few counts support this clone. The rearrangement uses TRBV18 and TRBJ1-6; possible D gene TRBD1, 6 bases. V was cut by 5 bases and J by 6 bases, with 14 bases left in between. CDR1 and CDR2 from the germline V gene are KGHSH and LQKENI. The CDR3 is made up of 15 amino acids. CDR3 residues: CASSSQGPTNSPLHF. In DNA, the CDR3 is TGTGCCAGCTCAAGTCAGGGGCCCACTAATTCACCCCTCCACTTT.

The CDR3 here is CASRDIGTEAFF. The DNA of the CDR3 is TGTGCCAGCAGGGACATCGGCACTGAAGCTTTCTTT. The chain couples TRBV12-3 or TRBV12-4 to TRBJ1-1; D possibly corresponds to TRBD1 (5 bases). The CDR3 totals 12 residues. The V end lost 6 bases, the J end lost 4 bases, and 9 bases lay between the germline ends.